The 17 T cell receptor beta chains below all came from one sample that was sequenced in a study of glioma-infiltrating T cells after dendritic cell vaccination. Produced via immunoSEQ multiplex PCR; TCRdb's table is partial and in-frame only. The sample carries tens of thousands of clones, about 84% recorded once. The time point denotes: after dendritic cell vaccination, including at tumor progression/relapse. The material was blood, obtained after dendritic cell vaccination. All receptors derive from a human donor with glioblastoma.

V and J are TRBV30 and TRBJ1-4; no definite D call. The CDR3 is made up of 12 amino acids. Germline CDR1 GTSNPN, CDR2 SVGIG (reference sequence). V was cut by 1 base and J by 8 bases, with 8 bases left in between. The CDR3 DNA reads as TGTGCCTGGAGTGGAAGCGACGAAAAACTGTTTTTT. It translates to CAWSGSDEKLFF.

In nucleotides, the CDR3 is TGTGCCAGCAGCGCCGGACAGGGGAGGAACACTGAAGCTTTCTTT. It is translated as CASSAGQGRNTEAFF. V and J are TRBV9 and TRBJ1-1, with 9 bases lining up with TRBD1. J lost 1 base, V lost 3 bases, and 4 bases had no gene match. Germline V gene lookup returns CDR1 SGDLS and CDR2 YYNGEE. This CDR3 has 15 residues. The full variable domain, with the rest looked up from reference TRBV9 and TRBJ1-1, is DSGVTQTPKHLITATGQRVTLRCSPRSGDLSVYWYQQSLDQGLQFLIQYYNGEERAKGNILERFSAQQFPDLHSELNLSSLELGDSALYFCASSAGQGRNTEAFFGQGTRLTVV.

This chain connects TRBV7-9 to TRBJ1-2, with 8 positions matching TRBD1. This CDR3 spans 15 amino acids. The junction had 8 bases not matched to a gene; V was cut back by 8 bases and J by 0 bases. Germline-derived CDR1 and CDR2 are SEHNR and FQNEAQ (reference sequence). CDR3 nucleotides: TGTGCCAGCGACGGATGGACAGGGACTAACTATGGCTACACCTTC. The encoded protein is CASDGWTGTNYGYTF.

The gene calls are TRBV11-2 and TRBJ1-2, with TRBD1 matching 10 bases. The CDR3 contains 16 residues. Unmatched junction bases numbered 12, after V lost 4 bases and J lost 7 bases. CDR1 is SGHAT and CDR2 is FQNNGV in the germline V gene. The CDR3 protein is CASSSLNRDRGGGYTF. The CDR3 DNA is TGTGCCAGCAGCTCACTAAACCGGGACAGGGGTGGTGGCTACACCTTC.

About this clone itself: This same CDR3 is encoded by further DNA sequences in the sample. CDR3: CASSRQGANTGELFF. The CDR3 region has the DNA TGTGCCAGCAGCAGACAGGGCGCGAACACCGGGGAGCTGTTTTTT. This chain connects TRBV6-5 to TRBJ2-2, with 7 bases aligning to TRBD1. This CDR3 has 15 amino acids. Germline-derived CDR1 and CDR2 are MNHEY and SVGAGI. V was clipped by 6 bases and J by 0 bases; unmatched bases: 4.

This chain uses TRBV21-1 with TRBJ1-5. TRBV21-1 is described as a pseudogene. The CDR3 runs to 15 residues. The chain's CDR3 is CASSKGGRVPQPQHF. In DNA, the CDR3 is TGTGCCAGCAGCAAAGGAGGTCGCGTGCCCCAGCCCCAGCATTTT.

V usage is TRBV2 and J usage is TRBJ2-7; 9 bases agree with TRBD2. Germline lookup yields CDR1 SNHLY and CDR2 FYNNEI. The V segment lost 1 base and the J segment 3 bases; nucleotides outside the gene matches: 4. The CDR3 sequence is 15 residues long. For the CDR3, the DNA is TGTGCCAGCAGTGAAGGCGGCGGGGGGGTCTACGAGCAGTACTTC. Translating gives CASSEGGGGVYEQYF.

V usage is TRBV29-1 and J usage is TRBJ2-3; 9 bases match TRBD2. V was clipped by 2 bases and J by 5 bases; unmatched bases: 5. The CDR3 has 14 amino acids. The V gene's germline CDR1 is SQVTM and CDR2 ANQGSEA. CDR3 coding DNA: TGCAGCGTTGAACGCGGGGGGGCGGGAGATACGCAGTATTTT. This sequence encodes CSVERGGAGDTQYF.

This clone occurred a few times. This sequence joins TRBV27 and TRBJ2-7; TRBD1 is a possible D gene (6 bases). V lost 6 bases and J lost 2, with 14 bases in between. The CDR3 contains 14 residues. Germline V CDR1 and CDR2: MNHEY, SMNVEV (reference sequence). The CDR3 DNA reads as TGTGCCAGCAGCCTGAGTGAGGGGGCCTACGAGCAGTACTTC. It specifies CASSLSEGAYEQYF.

This clone was found a few times. The rearrangement links TRBV11-3 to TRBJ2-2, with 8 bases matching TRBD1. CDR1 is SGHNT, CDR2 YENEEA, per germline. The CDR3 has 14 amino acids. With 5 bases clipped from V and 5 bases from J, the junction kept 4 bases outside the gene matches. DNA for the CDR3: TGTGCCAGCAGCCGACAGGGGCGAACCGGGGAGCTGTTTTTT. Its protein product is CASSRQGRTGELFF.

The rearrangement links TRBV28 to TRBJ2-7, with no clear D. Trimming removed 1 base from V and 3 bases from J, with 4 bases in between. The length of the CDR3 is 12 residues. CDR1 is MDHEN, CDR2 SYDVKM, per germline. The CDR3 DNA follows: TGTGCCAGCAGTTTATACGGCTACGAGCAGTACTTC. This gives the protein CASSLYGYEQYF.

This chain uses TRBV5-1 with TRBJ1-1, with a weak D call TRBD1 (6 bases). The V end was cut by 7 bases, the J end by 3 bases, with 19 bases between. Germline values: CDR1 SGHRS, CDR2 YFSETQ. The CDR3 runs to 15 residues. Written as DNA, the CDR3 is TGCGCCAGCGGCTATAAACCTCCAGGGGACACTGAAGCTTTCTTT. Amino acid sequence: CASGYKPPGDTEAFF. Based on the CDR3 plus reference TRBV5-1 and TRBJ1-1, the full variable domain is KAGVTQTPRYLIKTRGQQVTLSCSPISGHRSVSWYQQTPGQGLQFLFEYFSETQRNKGNFPGRFSGRQFSNSRSEMNVSTLELGDSALYLCASGYKPPGDTEAFFGQGTRLTVV.

The genes are TRBV2 and TRBJ1-5; D is unclear. The germline gives CDR1 SNHLY, CDR2 FYNNEI. The CDR3 runs to 12 residues. V was pared by 5 bases and J by 5 bases, with 7 bases between. The CDR3 coding sequence is TGTGCCAGCAGTCAGGATGATCAGCCCCAGCATTTT. Amino acid sequence: CASSQDDQPQHF.

The rearrangement uses TRBV6-6 and TRBJ2-7; weak D call: TRBD1 (6 bases). The CDR3 loop spans 11 amino acids. The ends were cut back, 4 bases at V and 7 bases at J, with 8 bases in the middle. Germline values: CDR1 MNHNY, CDR2 SVGAGI (reference sequence). CDR3 nucleotides: TGTGCCAGCAGTTTAAGGGGGGAGCAGTACTTC. As protein: CASSLRGEQYF.

The genes are TRBV7-8 and TRBJ2-3, with TRBD1 identical over 7 bases. The CDR3 sequence is 15 residues long. V trimming: 7 bases; J trimming: 2 bases; junction bases outside the gene matches: 9. The germline gives CDR1 SGHVS, CDR2 FQNEAQ. The CDR3 DNA sequence: TGTGCCAGCATCCCAAGGGGACAGAACACAGATACGCAGTATTTT. It translates to CASIPRGQNTDTQYF.

This chain connects TRBV19 to TRBJ1-4, with D possibly matching TRBD1 (6 bases). The CDR3 totals 14 residues. Trimming took off 8 bases at V and 6 bases at J, with 16 bases between the two ends. Germline V gene lookup returns CDR1 LNHDA and CDR2 SQIVND (reference sequence). In DNA, the CDR3 is TGTGCCAGTCGTCAGGACAGCGCCGATGAAAAACTGTTTTTT. This encodes CASRQDSADEKLFF.

The rearrangement uses TRBV6-5 and TRBJ1-1; TRBD1 matches at 10 bases. Germline trimming cut 6 bases from V and 3 bases from J; bases unmatched to any gene: 7. The CDR3 contains 15 residues. Per germline, CDR1 MNHEY and CDR2 SVGAGI. CDR3 in DNA: TGTGCCAGCAGATCTCCGGGACAGGGGTACACTGAAGCTTTCTTT. This sequence encodes CASRSPGQGYTEAFF.